The 24 T cell receptor beta chains below all came from one sample that was sequenced in a study of beta chain features in type 1 diabetes. As every portion of the isolated RNA was reverse transcribed, the sequencing read expressed TCRB transcripts. The protocol was immunoSEQ multiplex PCR, while the TCRdb copy is restricted to in-frame clones and leaves out a portion. The table lists about 240,000 clones, roughly 13% of them singletons. These TCRs are of unknown antigen specificity. Study-wide findings and caveats: Significant though moderate, a shortening of TCRB CDR3s appeared in all four CD4+ subsets of Type 1 diabetes patients.

Sequencing was performed on naive CD4+ T cells from blood. These receptors originate from a man aged 25-45 years with type 1 diabetes.

This chain uses TRBV7-9 with TRBJ1-5; D gene unclear. Trimming removed 4 bases from V and 4 bases from J, with 20 bases in between. Germline V lookup: CDR1 SEHNR, CDR2 FQNEAQ (reference sequence). The CDR3 covers 17 residues. The CDR3 sequence is CASSSNATAVGNQPQHF. In DNA, the CDR3 is TGTGCCAGCAGCTCTAACGCAACGGCTGTCGGGAATCAGCCCCAGCATTTT.

Remarks on this clone: Distinct nucleotide sequences in the sample also encode this CDR3. The chain recombines TRBV5-1 with TRBJ1-5, with D possibly matching TRBD1 (6 bases). The CDR3 runs 14 residues. Trimming removed 0 bases from V and 2 bases from J, with 6 bases in between. Per the germline V gene, CDR1 is SGHRS and CDR2 is YFSETQ. CDR3 in DNA: TGCGCCAGCAGCTTGGGGACAGGCAATCAGCCCCAGCATTTT. It codes for CASSLGTGNQPQHF.

The chain has TRBV5-1 and TRBJ2-1; TRBD2 matches at 13 bases. The CDR3 sequence is 14 residues long. The trim removed 5 bases at V and 10 bases at J, leaving 6 bases unmatched. Germline assignment: CDR1 SGHRS and CDR2 YFSETQ. The CDR3: CASSPGLAGVEQFF. In nucleotides, the CDR3 is TGCGCCAGCAGTCCCGGACTAGCGGGAGTGGAGCAGTTCTTC.

This clone has more than one count but fewer than ten. The V call is TRBV7-9, the J call TRBJ1-1; TRBD1 might be the D (5 bases). The CDR3 consists of 15 residues. CDR1 and CDR2 (germline): SEHNR, FQNEAQ (reference sequence). V shed 4 bases and J shed 4 bases, with 16 bases lying between them. Here the CDR3 DNA reads TGTGCCAGCAGCTCCCGCCAGGGAAAGGGCACTGAAGCTTTCTTT. This gives the protein CASSSRQGKGTEAFF. Drawing the rest from reference TRBV7-9 and TRBJ1-1, the complete variable domain is DTGVSQNPRHKITKRGQNVTFRCDPISEHNRLYWYRQTLGQGPEFLTYFQNEAQLEKSRLLSDRFSAERPKGSFSTLEIQRTEQGDSAMYLCASSSRQGKGTEAFFGQGTRLTVV.

Concerning this clone: The sample holds other DNA sequences that translate to the same CDR3. This chain uses TRBV6-6 with TRBJ2-6, with D unclear. Germline values: CDR1 MNHNY, CDR2 SVGAGI (reference sequence). Trimming cost V 0 bases and J 0 bases, with 3 bases left between them. The CDR3 runs to 15 residues. CDR3: CASSYSGSGANVLTF. CDR3 nucleotides: TGTGCCAGCAGTTACTCCGGCTCTGGGGCCAACGTCCTGACTTTC.

The chain recombines TRBV30 with TRBJ2-5, with TRBD2 identical over 11 bases. The CDR3 runs to 14 residues. In germline, CDR1 is GTSNPN, CDR2 SVGIG (reference sequence). Germline trimming cut 4 bases from V and 7 bases from J; bases unmatched to any gene: 8. The CDR3 DNA follows: TGTGCCTGGATATCATCCGGGACTAGCGGGACCCAGTACTTC. Translation: CAWISSGTSGTQYF.

This sequence joins TRBV7-8 and TRBJ1-2, with 7 bases lining up with TRBD1. CDR1 and CDR2 (germline): SGHVS, FQNEAQ. The CDR3 contains 15 residues. V shed 0 bases and J 4 bases; nucleotides not matched to a gene: 5. CDR3 amino acids: CASSLARGLGYGYTF. As DNA, the CDR3 is TGTGCCAGCAGCTTAGCGAGGGGGCTTGGCTATGGCTACACCTTC.

This chain connects TRBV30 to TRBJ2-5, with D possibly TRBD1 on 5 matching bases. The tail of the sequence fits TRBJ2-7 better, so the J call may be wrong. Per the germline V gene, CDR1 is GTSNPN and CDR2 is SVGIG (reference sequence). The CDR3 is 14 amino acids. This CDR3 is CAWSVQEDNYEQYF. The DNA for the CDR3 is TGTGCCTGGAGTGTACAGGAAGACAACTACGAGCAGTACTTC.

This clone was seen only a few times. The chain uses TRBV7-9 and TRBJ2-3; TRBD2 might be the D (5 bases). Trimming took off 1 base at V and 5 bases at J, with 7 bases between the two ends. Germline-derived CDR1 and CDR2 are SEHNR and FQNEAQ (reference sequence). The CDR3 length is 13 residues. The CDR3 region has the DNA TGTGCCAGCAGCTTAGATGCGGGAGATACGCAGTATTTT. Its protein product is CASSLDAGDTQYF.

This chain connects TRBV14 to TRBJ2-5; 9 bases line up with TRBD2. After removal of 3 bases from V and 2 bases from J, the junction contained 4 bases not matched to a gene. The CDR3 contains 15 residues. Germline V gene lookup returns CDR1 SGHDN and CDR2 FVKESK. The CDR3 loop is CASSHLAGKQETQYF. CDR3 nucleotides: TGTGCCAGCAGCCACCTAGCGGGGAAACAAGAGACCCAGTACTTC.

J is TRBJ2-3 and V is TRBV5-4; D remains unclear. Looked up from germline, CDR1 is SGHNT and CDR2 is YYREEE (reference sequence). The V gene lost 0 bases and the J gene lost 4 bases, with 6 bases spanning the gap. CDR3 size: 13 residues. The CDR3 sequence is CASSLARADTQYF. CDR3 DNA sequence: TGTGCCAGCAGCTTGGCTCGGGCAGATACGCAGTATTTT.

A few counts support this clone. The V call is TRBV27, the J call TRBJ1-2, with 7 bases identical to TRBD1. The V segment lost 7 bases and the J segment 2 bases; nucleotides outside the gene matches: 1. The CDR3 totals 12 residues. Germline V gene data show CDR1 as MNHEY and CDR2 as SMNVEV (reference sequence). The CDR3 protein is CASTTGNYGYTF. CDR3 nucleotides: TGTGCCAGCACGACAGGGAACTATGGCTACACCTTC.

A few counts support this clone. J is TRBJ1-5 and V is TRBV18; D ambiguous. In germline, CDR1 is KGHSH, CDR2 LQKENI. The length of the CDR3 is 12 residues. Trimming removed 2 bases at V and 7 bases at J, with 6 bases between. The CDR3 spells CASSPTGQPQHF. The CDR3 bases are TGTGCCAGCTCACCAACGGGGCAGCCCCAGCATTTT.

The chain combines TRBV5-1 with TRBJ2-7; 8 bases agree with TRBD1. This CDR3 is built from 13 residues. The germline gives CDR1 SGHRS, CDR2 YFSETQ. Trimming at V came to 4 bases and at J to 4 bases, leaving 4 bases not matched to a gene. The chain's CDR3 is CASSMRQGYEQYF. The CDR3 DNA reads TGCGCCAGCAGCATGAGACAGGGGTACGAGCAGTACTTC. The complete variable domain, with remaining parts taken from reference TRBV5-1 and TRBJ2-7, reads KAGVTQTPRYLIKTRGQQVTLSCSPISGHRSVSWYQQTPGQGLQFLFEYFSETQRNKGNFPGRFSGRQFSNSRSEMNVSTLELGDSALYLCASSMRQGYEQYFGPGTRLTVT.

This clone was counted a few times. This chain joins TRBV6-6 and TRBJ1-1; no firm D call. This CDR3 contains 16 residues. Germline values: CDR1 MNHNY, CDR2 SVGAGI (reference sequence). V was shortened by 0 bases and J by 3 bases, with 14 bases between the two germline ends. CDR3 sequence (DNA): TGTGCCAGCAGTTACTCGTCCGGTACAGCGGACACTGAAGCTTTCTTT. It translates to CASSYSSGTADTEAFF.

This clone was seen a handful of times. The chain employs TRBV10-3 and TRBJ1-5; tentatively, D is TRBD1 (5 bases). Trimming cost V 4 bases and J 0 bases, with 10 bases left between them. The germline V gene has CDR1 ENHRY and CDR2 SYGVKD. The CDR3 spans 15 residues. The chain's CDR3 is CAISVGVDSNQPQHF. The CDR3 DNA reads as TGTGCCATCAGTGTAGGGGTGGATAGCAATCAGCCCCAGCATTTT.

This clone was counted a few times. V is TRBV6-1 and J is TRBJ2-2, with D possibly matching TRBD1 (6 bases). The V end lost 8 bases, the J end lost 5 bases, and 15 bases lay between the germline ends. Looked up from germline, CDR1 is MNHNS and CDR2 is SASEGT. The CDR3 runs 14 residues. CDR3 in amino acids: CASGGGLGTGELFF. CDR3 nucleotide sequence: TGTGCCAGCGGGGGCGGGCTGGGGACCGGGGAGCTGTTTTTT.

This clone was picked up a small number of times. CDR3 sequence: CASSYQDRFGYEQYF. The CDR3 DNA follows: TGTGCCAGCAGTTACCAGGACAGGTTTGGGTACGAGCAGTACTTC. The chain couples TRBV6-5 to TRBJ2-7; 7 positions agree with TRBD1. This CDR3 is 15 amino acids long. Trimming cost V 2 bases and J 4 bases; bases outside gene matches: 8. Germline CDR1 MNHEY, CDR2 SVGAGI.

This clone showed up just a few times. V and J are TRBV4-1 and TRBJ2-2; TRBD1 agrees at 10 bases. The CDR3 contains 16 residues. Trimming at V came to 3 bases and at J to 3 bases, leaving 4 bases not matched to a gene. The germline V gene encodes CDR1 MGHRA and CDR2 YSYEKL. The CDR3 sequence: CASSHPGQGYTGELFF. CDR3 in DNA: TGCGCCAGCAGCCATCCGGGACAGGGGTACACCGGGGAGCTGTTTTTT.

The chain combines TRBV7-9 with TRBJ2-3; the match to TRBD2 covers 12 bases. V was pared by 6 bases and J by 2 bases, with 6 bases of the junction left unmatched. In germline, CDR1 is SEHNR, CDR2 FQNEAQ (reference sequence). This CDR3 has 16 amino acids. The CDR3 sequence: CASSQSSGRATDTQYF. The DNA for the CDR3 is TGTGCCAGCAGTCAATCTAGCGGGAGGGCCACAGATACGCAGTATTTT.

A few counts support this clone. This sequence joins TRBV7-9 and TRBJ1-1, with 7 bases fitting TRBD1. Germline V gene lookup returns CDR1 SEHNR and CDR2 FQNEAQ (reference sequence). The CDR3 consists of 13 residues. The trim removed 6 bases at V and 1 base at J, leaving 2 bases unmatched. The CDR3 DNA reads TGTGCCAGCAGTCGACAGGGGAACACTGAAGCTTTCTTT. Amino acid sequence: CASSRQGNTEAFF. Full variable domain (remainder filled in from reference TRBV7-9 and TRBJ1-1): DTGVSQNPRHKITKRGQNVTFRCDPISEHNRLYWYRQTLGQGPEFLTYFQNEAQLEKSRLLSDRFSAERPKGSFSTLEIQRTEQGDSAMYLCASSRQGNTEAFFGQGTRLTVV.

This clone was observed a handful of times. The V gene is TRBV6-6, the J gene TRBJ1-2, with a possible D match to TRBD1 (5 bases). The CDR3 sequence is 13 residues long. V was pared by 5 bases and J by 5 bases, with 12 bases between. In germline, CDR1 is MNHNY, CDR2 SVGAGI (reference sequence). The CDR3 DNA sequence: TGTGCCAGCAGTCGTGATCAGGGTTATGGCTACACCTTC. Amino acid sequence: CASSRDQGYGYTF.

This clone was observed a few times. The V gene is TRBV6-6, the J gene TRBJ2-2; the match to TRBD2 covers 7 bases. The trim removed 5 bases at V and 6 bases at J, leaving 9 bases unmatched. From germline, CDR1 is MNHNY and CDR2 SVGAGI (reference sequence). CDR3 length: 15 amino acids. CDR3 region: CASSPQGGSAGELFF. Here the CDR3 DNA reads TGTGCCAGCAGTCCTCAGGGAGGGTCGGCCGGGGAGCTGTTTTTT.

This clone turned up a few times. This chain links TRBV7-8 with TRBJ2-7; 10 bases are a match to TRBD2. The CDR3 contains 13 residues. Germline values: CDR1 SGHVS, CDR2 FQNEAQ. Losses at the gene ends were 5 bases for V and 12 bases for J; bases not matched to a gene: 10. DNA for the CDR3: TGTGCCAGCAGCCCGGGACTAGCGTTAAGGCTGTACTTC. Translating it yields CASSPGLALRLYF.